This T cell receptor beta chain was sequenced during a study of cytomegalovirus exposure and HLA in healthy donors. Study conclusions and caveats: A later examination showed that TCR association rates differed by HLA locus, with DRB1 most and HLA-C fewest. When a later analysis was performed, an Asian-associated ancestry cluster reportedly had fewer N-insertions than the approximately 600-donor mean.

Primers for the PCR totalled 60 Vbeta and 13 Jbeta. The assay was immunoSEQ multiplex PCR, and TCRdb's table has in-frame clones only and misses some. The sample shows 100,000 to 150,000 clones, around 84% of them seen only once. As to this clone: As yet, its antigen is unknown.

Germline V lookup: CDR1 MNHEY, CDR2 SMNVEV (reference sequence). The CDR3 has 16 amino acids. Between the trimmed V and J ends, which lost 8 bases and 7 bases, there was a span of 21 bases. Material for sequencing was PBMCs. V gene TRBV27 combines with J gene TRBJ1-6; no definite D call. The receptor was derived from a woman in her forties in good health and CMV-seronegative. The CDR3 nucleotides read TGTGCCAGCGCTCTTCGAGGCTCCTGGTTGAATTCACCCCTCCACTTT. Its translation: CASALRGSWLNSPLHF.